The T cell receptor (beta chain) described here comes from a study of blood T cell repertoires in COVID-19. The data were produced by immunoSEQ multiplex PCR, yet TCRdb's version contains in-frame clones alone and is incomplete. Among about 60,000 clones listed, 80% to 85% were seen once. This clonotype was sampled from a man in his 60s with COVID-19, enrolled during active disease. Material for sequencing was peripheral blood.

CDR3 amino acids: CASSRQGSVYEQYF. CDR3 in DNA: TGTGCCAGCAGCAGACAGGGGTCGGTTTACGAGCAGTACTTC. V is TRBV2 and J is TRBJ2-7, with 8 positions matching TRBD1. Germline V gene data show CDR1 as SNHLY and CDR2 as FYNNEI. CDR3 size: 14 residues. V dropped 6 bases and J dropped 4; count of bases not matched to a gene: 8.